This T cell receptor (beta chain) was recorded in a study of siplizumab effects on memory and regulatory T cells. Data came from immunoSEQ multiplex PCR; TCRdb stores just in-frame clones and leaves some out. This sample yields roughly 120,000 clones, of which approximately 94% are seen a single time; approximately 1.8% belongs to the top ten. The TCR sequence derives from a human donor in good health. The material sequenced was non-Treg CD4+ T cells sorted from blood.

CDR3 in amino acids: CASSEGLAAQYF. CDR3 nucleotide sequence: TGTGCCAGCAGTGAGGGTCTAGCGGCGCAGTACTTC. J is TRBJ2-7 and V is TRBV25-1, with 7 bases fitting TRBD2. J lost 9 bases, V lost 3 bases, and 5 bases had no gene match. The CDR3 is made up of 12 amino acids. The germline gives CDR1 MGHDK, CDR2 SYGVNS.